This T cell receptor (beta chain) was observed in a study of T cell repertoires in cytomegalovirus infection. The study, taken as a whole, reports: CMV carriers with the relevant HLA were identified by cumulative public TCR beta family frequency.

Trimming at V came to 2 bases and at J to 8 bases, leaving 10 bases not matched to a gene. Per the germline V gene, CDR1 is DFQATT and CDR2 is SNEGSKA (reference sequence). This CDR3 comprises 17 residues. In regard to this clonotype: Its specificity is unknown.

TCRdb re-analysed the reads in MiXCR, keeping a single row per CDR3 protein. The top ten hold 17% of the sample, which has a few hundred thousand distinct CDR3 sequences, about 33% seen once. V and J are TRBV20-1 and TRBJ2-1, with 15 bases that match TRBD2. Sample: cultured PBMCs, taken from culture after CMV antigen stimulation. The receptor was isolated from a human donor in good health (CMV status not recorded). Some clones in this sample may be carry-over from other donors' samples. CDR3 region: CSARLPGTSGRWDEQFF. CDR3 bases: TGCAGTGCTAGACTTCCCGGGACTAGCGGGAGGTGGGATGAGCAGTTCTTC.